This paragraph reports one TCR beta chain. Its antigen remains unidentified. Base qualities are not at hand, and no much larger clone is one base apart. This specimen belongs to a study of blood T cells in healthy people across ages (dated by TCRdb to between 2015 and 2017). For the study in its entirety: In model experiments, template switching captured about one uniquely barcoded TCR beta cDNA molecule for every two T cells. For two donors (one aged 18 to 30 and one aged 80 or older), the study analyzed two additional independent replicas of 1 million unique cDNA reads from the same blood draw. Donors of different ages were randomly distributed across sequencing lanes to avoid experimental bias. The donors were split into four age groups: young (average approximately 16 years), middle-aged (about 40), aged (over 55) and long-lived (under 90). The study measured age-related changes in TCR beta repertoire diversity using deep sequencing normalized with unique cDNA molecular identifiers. Overall study outcomes, separate from this receptor: Because the CMV infection status of the donors was unknown, age-related changes in expanded clonotypes may potentially have been confounded. Compared with the aged group, more naive CD4+ T cells, fewer expanded clones and increased TCR diversity were shown by the long-lived group, suggesting age selection. Conclusive comparison of naive and antigen-experienced compartments was prevented by the profiling of bulk unsorted PBMCs. The percentage of naive T cells measured by flow cytometry correlated strongly with observed TCR beta diversity. As age increased, observed TCR beta diversity per million T cells dropped in a roughly linear way, and a significant reduction was already evident by age about 40. Estimates of total diversity from one million sequenced T cells were regarded as lower bounds and underestimates.

Donors were 40 or so systemically healthy Caucasian individuals from Russia aged roughly 6 to 100 years. Each donor gave around 9.5 milliliters of peripheral blood, collected into EDTA-treated Vacutainer tubes. PBMCs were isolated by Ficoll-Paque density-gradient centrifugation, with at least 6 million obtained per sample. Total RNA was extracted from PBMCs with Trizol reagent, with at least 5.5 micrograms obtained per sample. For every donor, flow cytometry on a PBMC aliquot measured the percentage of naive CD45RAhigh/CD27high T cells. Library construction relied on 5' RACE. This sample was sequenced with an Illumina HiSeq 2500. A second PCR of about 6 to 11 cycles was performed with a sample-barcoded 5' primer and a J-beta primer mix. A template-switch 5' adaptor carrying 12 random nucleotides introduced a unique molecular identifier onto each TCR beta cDNA molecule. Each sample yielded at least 3 million CDR3-containing paired-end reads. First-strand cDNA synthesis was performed from all RNA using the Mint cDNA synthesis kit, with priming by a TRBC-specific oligonucleotide. Following uracil-DNA glycosylase treatment, all cDNA underwent a first 18-cycle PCR with the universal primers M1SS and BC2_uni_R. For the original study's pipeline: For normalization, 1 million high-quality reads were randomly selected from each sample, with every read carrying a distinct molecular identifier. Reads with shared molecular identifiers were discarded instead of being binned into consensus sequences. CDR3 identification, clonotype clustering and error correction used MiTCR with a Q25 quality threshold and the strictest error-elimination algorithm. A nonparametric unseen species model with Euler transformation was used to estimate lower-bound total TCR beta diversity. The public reads were quality trimmed at Q25 with fastp and then assembled into clones with MiXCR by TCRdb, keeping productive beta chains. Each entry is one CDR3 protein sequence, shown with its most common DNA and genes. TCRdb's processing, not the study's, gives the V and J calls here. In this sample the table shows around 940,000 distinct CDR3 sequences, just over 50% of which occur a single time. The ten most abundant clones make up about a fifth of the sample.

According to the germline V gene, CDR1 reads SNHLY and CDR2 reads FYNNEI. There are 13 amino acids in the CDR3, from cysteine to phenylalanine inclusive. The only DNA kept is the CDR3, 39 bases in frame from the first base. The junction shows trimming of 4 bases on V and 4 bases on J, plus 11 bases between the germline ends. This TCR was recovered from a woman in her sixties or seventies in good health. The chain employs TRBV2 and TRBJ2-7; the D gene is perhaps TRBD1, on 5 matching bases. Sequenced input: blood. The CDR3 reads CASSASRAYEQYF. The bases are TGTGCCAGCAGTGCCTCCAGGGCTTACGAGCAGTACTTC.